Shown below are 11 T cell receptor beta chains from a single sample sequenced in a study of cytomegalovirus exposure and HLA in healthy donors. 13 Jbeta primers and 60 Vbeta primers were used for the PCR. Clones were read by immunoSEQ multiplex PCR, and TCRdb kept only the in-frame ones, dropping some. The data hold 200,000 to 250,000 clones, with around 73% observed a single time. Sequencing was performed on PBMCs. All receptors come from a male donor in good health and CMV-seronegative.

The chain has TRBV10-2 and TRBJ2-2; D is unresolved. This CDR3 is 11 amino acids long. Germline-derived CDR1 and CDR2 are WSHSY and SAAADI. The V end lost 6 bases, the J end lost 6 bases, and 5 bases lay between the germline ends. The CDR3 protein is CASSQAGELFF. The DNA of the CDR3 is TGCGCCAGCAGCCAGGCCGGGGAGCTGTTTTTT.

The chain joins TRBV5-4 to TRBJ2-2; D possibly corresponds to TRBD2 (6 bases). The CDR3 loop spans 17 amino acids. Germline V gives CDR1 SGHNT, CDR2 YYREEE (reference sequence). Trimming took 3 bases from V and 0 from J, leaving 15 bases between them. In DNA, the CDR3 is TGTGCCAGCAGCTCCAAGCTAGCGAGAGCGAACACCGGGGAGCTGTTTTTT. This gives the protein CASSSKLARANTGELFF.

CDR3 sequence reads: CASTPTGETQYF. CDR3 sequence (DNA): TGCGCCAGCACCCCAACCGGAGAGACCCAGTACTTC. The rearrangement uses TRBV10-2 and TRBJ2-5; no clear D gene. Germline-derived CDR1 and CDR2 are WSHSY and SAAADI. The CDR3 sequence is 12 residues long. Between the trimmed V and J ends, which lost 7 bases and 4 bases, there was a span of 10 bases.

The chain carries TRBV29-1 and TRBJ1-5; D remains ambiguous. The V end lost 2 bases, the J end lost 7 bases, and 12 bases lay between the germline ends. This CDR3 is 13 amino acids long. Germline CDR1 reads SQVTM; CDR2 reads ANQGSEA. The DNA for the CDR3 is TGCAGCGTTGAAATGGGCCCTGGACAGCCCCAGCATTTT. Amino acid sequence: CSVEMGPGQPQHF. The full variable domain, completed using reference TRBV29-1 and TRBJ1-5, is SAVISQKPSRDICQRGTSLTIQCQVDSQVTMMFWYRQQPGQSLTLIATANQGSEATYESGFVIDKFPISRPNLTFSTLTVSNMSPEDSSIYLCSVEMGPGQPQHFGDGTRLSIL.

Here the CDR3 reads CASSSINRGNTEAFF. Here the CDR3 DNA reads TGTGCCAGCAGCTCCATAAATCGCGGGAACACTGAAGCTTTCTTT. The V and J genes are TRBV5-6 and TRBJ1-1; the D is unclear. V was trimmed by 3 bases and J by 1 base, leaving 13 bases between them. CDR1 and CDR2 (germline): SGHDT, YYEEEE. CDR3 size: 15 residues.

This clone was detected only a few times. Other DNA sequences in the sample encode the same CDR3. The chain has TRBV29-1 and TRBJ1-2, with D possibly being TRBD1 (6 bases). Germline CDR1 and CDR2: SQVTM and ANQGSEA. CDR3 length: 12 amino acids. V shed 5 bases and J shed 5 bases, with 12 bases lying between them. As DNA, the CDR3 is TGCAGCGTTCGGACAGCCACTTATGGCTACACCTTC. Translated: CSVRTATYGYTF. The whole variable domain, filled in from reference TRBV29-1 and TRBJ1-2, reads SAVISQKPSRDICQRGTSLTIQCQVDSQVTMMFWYRQQPGQSLTLIATANQGSEATYESGFVIDKFPISRPNLTFSTLTVSNMSPEDSSIYLCSVRTATYGYTFGSGTRLTVV.

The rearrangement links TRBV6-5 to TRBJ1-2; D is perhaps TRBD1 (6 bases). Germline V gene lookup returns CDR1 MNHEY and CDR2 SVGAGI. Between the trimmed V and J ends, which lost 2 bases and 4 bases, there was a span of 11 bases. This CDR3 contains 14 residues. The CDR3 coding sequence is TGTGCCAGCAGTTACCAGGGGCAAGGCTATGGCTACACCTTC. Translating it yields CASSYQGQGYGYTF.

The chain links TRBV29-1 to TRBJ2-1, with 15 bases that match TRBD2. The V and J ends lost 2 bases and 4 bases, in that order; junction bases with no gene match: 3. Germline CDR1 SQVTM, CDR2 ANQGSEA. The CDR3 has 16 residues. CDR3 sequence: CSVELGLAGGYNEQFF. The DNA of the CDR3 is TGCAGCGTTGAACTCGGACTAGCGGGAGGGTACAATGAGCAGTTCTTC.

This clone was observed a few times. The CDR3 DNA reads TGTGCCAGCGGGACAGGGGTTTACAATGAGCAGTTCTTC. This translates into CASGTGVYNEQFF. The genes are TRBV5-8 and TRBJ2-1; the match to TRBD1 covers 10 bases. The V gene's germline CDR1 is SGHTS and CDR2 YDEGEE. After removal of 7 bases from V and 4 bases from J, the junction contained 2 bases not matched to a gene. This CDR3 contains 13 residues.

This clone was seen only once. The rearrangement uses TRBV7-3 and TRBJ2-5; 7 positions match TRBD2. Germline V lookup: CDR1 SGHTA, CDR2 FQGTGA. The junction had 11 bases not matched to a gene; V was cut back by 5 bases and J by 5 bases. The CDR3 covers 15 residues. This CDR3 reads CASSPLGGGPETQYF. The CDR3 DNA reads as TGTGCCAGCAGCCCTTTGGGGGGAGGGCCCGAGACCCAGTACTTC.

As DNA, the CDR3 is TGTGCCAGCAGTCCCTCGGGGTTTATAGACTATGGCTACACCTTC. Protein product: CASSPSGFIDYGYTF. V gene TRBV27 combines with J gene TRBJ1-2; D not certain. CDR1 MNHEY and CDR2 SMNVEV come from the germline V gene (reference sequence). V was clipped by 5 bases and J by 3 bases, with 16 bases between them. The CDR3 consists of 15 residues.